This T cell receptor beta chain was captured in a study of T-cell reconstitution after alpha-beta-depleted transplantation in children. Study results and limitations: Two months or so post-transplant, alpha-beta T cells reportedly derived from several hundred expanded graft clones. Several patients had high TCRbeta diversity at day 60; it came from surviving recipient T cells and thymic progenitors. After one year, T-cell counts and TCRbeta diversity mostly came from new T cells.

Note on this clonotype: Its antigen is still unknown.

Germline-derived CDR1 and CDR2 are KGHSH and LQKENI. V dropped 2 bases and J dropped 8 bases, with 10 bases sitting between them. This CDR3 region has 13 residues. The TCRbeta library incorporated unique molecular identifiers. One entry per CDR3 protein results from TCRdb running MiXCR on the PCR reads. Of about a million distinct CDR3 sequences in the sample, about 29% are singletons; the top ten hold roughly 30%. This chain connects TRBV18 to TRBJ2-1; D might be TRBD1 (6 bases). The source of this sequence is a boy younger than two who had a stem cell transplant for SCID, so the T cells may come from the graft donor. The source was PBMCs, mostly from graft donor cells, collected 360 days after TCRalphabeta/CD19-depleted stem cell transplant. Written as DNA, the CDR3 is TGTGCCAGCTCACCAAGGACAGAGGATGAGCAGTTCTTC. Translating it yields CASSPRTEDEQFF.